The rows below give T cell receptor beta chains drawn from one sample of a study of radiotherapy plus CTLA-4 blockade in lung cancer. Clones were sequenced by immunoSEQ multiplex PCR, and TCRdb holds only the in-frame ones, with some missing. The repertoire holds 51,000 or so clones, with approximately 76% as singletons. The sequencing here drew on peripheral blood, taken from a patient treated with radiotherapy plus ipilimumab. All receptors derive from a human donor with non-small cell lung cancer who had stable disease on radiotherapy plus ipilimumab. Both conserved end residues are part of each CDR3. The D gene is left open where the match is weak. The size field is filled for only some rows; it gives once, few, many or a size class.

>TRBV27|.|14|.|TRBJ1-4
CASSFEGRGEKLFF
TGTGCCAGCAGTTTCGAGGGGAGAGGAGAAAAACTGTTTTTT
>TRBV2|.|14|.|TRBJ1-5
CASSVARMNQPQHF
TGTGCCAGCAGTGTTGCACGGATGAATCAGCCCCAGCATTTT
>TRBV6-5|.|14|.|TRBJ1-3
CASRPMTTGNTIYF
TGTGCCAGCCGCCCCATGACGACGGGAAACACCATATATTTT
>TRBV7-8|.|14|TRBD1|TRBJ1-2
CASSLGQGAFGYTF
TGTGCCAGCAGCTTAGGGCAGGGGGCGTTTGGCTACACCTTC
>TRBV19|.|16|.|TRBJ2-1
CASMGDTRYFYNEQFF
TGTGCCAGTATGGGGGACACCCGTTACTTCTACAATGAGCAGTTCTTC
>TRBV4-3|.|15|.|TRBJ1-5
CASSQDKASNQPQHF
TGCGCCAGCAGCCAAGATAAGGCGAGCAATCAGCCCCAGCATTTT
>TRBV6-5|.|15|.|TRBJ2-3
CASSYDILRTDTQYF
TGTGCCAGCAGTTACGACATACTCAGGACAGATACGCAGTATTTT
>TRBV14|.|14|.|TRBJ2-3
CASSLPGGAGTQYF
TGTGCCAGCAGCCTCCCAGGGGGGGCAGGTACGCAGTATTTT
>TRBV7-3|once|15|.|TRBJ1-2
CASSPTEDSLYGYTF
TGTGCCAGCAGCCCTACCGAGGACAGCCTGTATGGCTACACCTTC
>TRBV29-1|.|15|TRBD1|TRBJ1-2
CSVPPLTGGPYGYTF
TGCAGCGTTCCTCCCTTGACAGGGGGCCCCTATGGCTACACCTTC
>TRBV9|.|16|TRBD1|TRBJ2-2
CASSVSGTGETGELFF
TGTGCCAGCAGCGTCTCCGGGACAGGGGAGACCGGGGAGCTGTTTTTT
>TRBV4-3|few|12|.|TRBJ1-2
CASSQDLGGYTF
TGCGCCAGCAGCCAAGACCTGGGTGGCTACACCTTC
>TRBV21-1|.|15|.|TRBJ1-1
CASSKVMGEKNEAFF
TGTGCCAGCAGCAAAGTTATGGGGGAAAAAAACGAAGCTTTCTTT
>TRBV25-1|few|13|.|TRBJ1-2
CASSESGAQGYTF
TGTGCCAGCAGTGAATCCGGGGCGCAGGGCTACACCTTC
>TRBV5-1|.|18|.|TRBJ2-1
CASSLGLPVLGGINEQFF
TGCGCCAGCAGCTTGGGTCTCCCCGTCTTAGGGGGGATTAATGAGCAGTTCTTC
>TRBV5-1|once|13|.|TRBJ2-2
CASSWGDSGELFF
TGCGCCAGCAGCTGGGGGGACAGCGGGGAGCTGTTTTTT
>TRBV7-2|few|14|.|TRBJ1-2
CASSLVPDKGGYTF
TGTGCCAGCAGCTTGGTACCGGACAAGGGTGGCTACACCTTC
>TRBV7-2|.|14|TRBD2|TRBJ2-5
CASSLGAGIETQYF
TGTGCCAGCAGCTTGGGAGCGGGGATTGAGACCCAGTACTTC
>TRBV19|.|16|.|TRBJ2-2
CASFNRDAGQTGELFF
TGTGCCAGTTTTAACCGGGACGCTGGACAAACCGGGGAGCTGTTTTTT
>TRBV19|.|14|.|TRBJ1-1
CATSGGVMNTEAFF
TGTGCCACCTCGGGGGGGGTTATGAACACTGAAGCTTTCTTT
>TRBV9|.|14|TRBD1|TRBJ1-1
CASSAGQGRTEAFF
TGTGCCAGCAGCGCGGGACAGGGAAGGACTGAAGCTTTCTTT
>TRBV19|.|16|TRBD1|TRBJ1-5
CASSRGQRLYNQPQHF
TGTGCCAGTAGTAGGGGACAGAGGCTCTACAATCAGCCCCAGCATTTT
>TRBV6-1|few|12|.|TRBJ2-5
CASSESLNDQYF
TGTGCCAGCAGTGAATCCCTAAACGACCAGTACTTC
>TRBV27|.|15|.|TRBJ2-1
CASSLEGASYNEQFF
TGTGCCAGCAGTTTAGAAGGGGCTAGCTACAATGAGCAGTTCTTC
>TRBV4-1|.|13|TRBD1|TRBJ1-3
CASRSGGANTIYF
TGCGCCAGCAGGTCAGGGGGCGCGAACACCATATATTTT
>TRBV6-5|.|15|TRBD2|TRBJ2-7
CASSPRGGKDYEQYF
TGTGCCAGCAGTCCTCGGGGAGGGAAGGATTACGAGCAGTACTTC
>TRBV28|.|15|TRBD1|TRBJ1-1
CASSPYRGRETEAFF
TGTGCCAGTTCCCCATACAGGGGGCGCGAGACTGAAGCTTTCTTT
>TRBV6-1|.|12|.|TRBJ1-1
CASSRIGTEAFF
TGTGCCAGCAGCCGAATAGGGACTGAAGCTTTCTTT
>TRBV5-1|.|14|.|TRBJ2-3
CASSLAVSTDTQYF
TGCGCCAGCAGCTTGGCGGTGAGCACAGATACGCAGTATTTT
>TRBV27|.|14|TRBD1|TRBJ1-5
CASSVGQGAWPQHF
TGTGCCAGCAGTGTTGGACAGGGGGCCTGGCCCCAGCATTTT
>TRBV27|.|17|.|TRBJ2-2
CASSLGRPLANTGELFF
TGTGCCAGCAGTTTAGGGCGGCCCCTCGCGAACACCGGGGAGCTGTTTTTT
>TRBV5-8|.|16|.|TRBJ1-3
CASSLAGRASRNTIYF
TGTGCCAGCAGCTTGGCTGGCAGGGCGTCGAGAAACACCATATATTTT